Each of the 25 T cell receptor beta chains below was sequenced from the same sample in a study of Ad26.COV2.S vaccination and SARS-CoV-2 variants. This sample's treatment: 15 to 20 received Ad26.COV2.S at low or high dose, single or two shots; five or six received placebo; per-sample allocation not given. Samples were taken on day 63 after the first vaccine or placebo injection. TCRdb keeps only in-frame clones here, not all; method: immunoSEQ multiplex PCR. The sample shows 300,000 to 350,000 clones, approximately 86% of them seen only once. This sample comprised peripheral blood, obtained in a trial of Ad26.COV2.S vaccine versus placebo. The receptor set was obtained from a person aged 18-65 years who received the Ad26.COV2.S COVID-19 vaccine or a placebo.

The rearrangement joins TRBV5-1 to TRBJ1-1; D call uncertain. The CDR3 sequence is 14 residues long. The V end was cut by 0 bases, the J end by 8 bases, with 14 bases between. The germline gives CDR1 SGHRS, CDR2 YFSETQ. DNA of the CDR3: TGCGCCAGCAGCTTGGGGGCAGGAACTTTGGAAGCTTTCTTT. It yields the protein CASSLGAGTLEAFF.

CDR3 sequence (DNA): TGTGCCAGTAGCCGGGACAGGTCCCCTGGAAACACCATATATTTT. Amino acid sequence: CASSRDRSPGNTIYF. The chain recombines TRBV19 with TRBJ1-3, with 8 bases identical to TRBD1. The CDR3 is 15 amino acids. The germline CDR1 and CDR2 sequences are LNHDA and SQIVND (reference sequence). Trimming took 6 bases from V and 2 from J; bases not matched to a gene: 6.

This CDR3 reads CASSYTAGQGHEQYF. The CDR3 DNA sequence: TGTGCCAGCAGCTACACCGCGGGACAGGGCCACGAGCAGTACTTC. The genes are TRBV25-1 and TRBJ2-7; TRBD1 agrees at 9 bases. Unmatched junction bases numbered 11, after V lost 6 bases and J lost 5 bases. This CDR3 spans 15 amino acids. In germline, CDR1 is MGHDK, CDR2 SYGVNS.

The CDR3 region has the DNA TGTGCCAGCAGTGAACTAGCTGCGGTAGCCGCAACAGATACGCAGTATTTT. As protein: CASSELAAVAATDTQYF. V is TRBV6-4 and J is TRBJ2-3; possibly TRBD2 for D (6 bases). From germline, CDR1 is MRHNA and CDR2 SNTAGT. Deletions cut 3 bases from V and 3 bases from J, with 19 bases between. This CDR3 has 17 residues.

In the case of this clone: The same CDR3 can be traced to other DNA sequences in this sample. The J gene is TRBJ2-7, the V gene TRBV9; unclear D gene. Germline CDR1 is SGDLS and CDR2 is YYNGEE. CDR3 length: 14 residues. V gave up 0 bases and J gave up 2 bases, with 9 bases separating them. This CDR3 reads CASSVASEAYEQYF. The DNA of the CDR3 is TGTGCCAGCAGCGTAGCCAGCGAGGCCTACGAGCAGTACTTC.

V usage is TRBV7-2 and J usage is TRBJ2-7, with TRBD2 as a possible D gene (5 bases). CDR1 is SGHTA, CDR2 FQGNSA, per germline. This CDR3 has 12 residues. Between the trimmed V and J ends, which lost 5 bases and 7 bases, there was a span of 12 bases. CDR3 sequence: CASSPRAGEQYF. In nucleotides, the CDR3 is TGTGCCAGCAGCCCCCGGGCGGGTGAGCAGTACTTC.

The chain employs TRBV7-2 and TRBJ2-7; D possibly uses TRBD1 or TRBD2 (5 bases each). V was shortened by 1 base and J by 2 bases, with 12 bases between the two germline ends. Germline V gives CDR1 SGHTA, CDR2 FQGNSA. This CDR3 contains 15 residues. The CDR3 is CASSLGYGATYEQYF. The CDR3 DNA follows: TGTGCCAGCAGCTTAGGATACGGGGCCACCTACGAGCAGTACTTC. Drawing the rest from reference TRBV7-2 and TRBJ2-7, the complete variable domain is GAGVSQSPSNKVTEKGKDVELRCDPISGHTALYWYRQSLGQGLEFLIYFQGNSAPDKSGLPSDRFSAERTGGSVSTLTIQRTQQEDSAVYLCASSLGYGATYEQYFGPGTRLTVT.

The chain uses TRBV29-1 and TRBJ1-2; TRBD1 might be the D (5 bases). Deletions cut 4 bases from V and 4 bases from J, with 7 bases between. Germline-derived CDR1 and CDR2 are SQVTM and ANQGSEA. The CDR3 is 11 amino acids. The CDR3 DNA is TGCAGCGTTGCCACAGGCTATGGCTACACCTTC. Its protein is CSVATGYGYTF. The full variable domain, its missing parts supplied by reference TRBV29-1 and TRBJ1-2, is SAVISQKPSRDICQRGTSLTIQCQVDSQVTMMFWYRQQPGQSLTLIATANQGSEATYESGFVIDKFPISRPNLTFSTLTVSNMSPEDSSIYLCSVATGYGYTFGSGTRLTVV.

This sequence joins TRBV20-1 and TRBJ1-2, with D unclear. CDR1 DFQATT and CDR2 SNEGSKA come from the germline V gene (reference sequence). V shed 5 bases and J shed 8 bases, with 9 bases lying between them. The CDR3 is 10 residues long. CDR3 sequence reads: CSARSRGYTF. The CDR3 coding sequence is TGCAGTGCTCGTAGTCGGGGCTACACCTTC.

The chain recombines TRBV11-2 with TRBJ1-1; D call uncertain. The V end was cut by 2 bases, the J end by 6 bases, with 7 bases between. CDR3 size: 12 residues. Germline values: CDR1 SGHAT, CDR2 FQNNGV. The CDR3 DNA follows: TGTGCCAGCAGCTTATCCCAGCCTGAAGCTTTCTTT. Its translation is CASSLSQPEAFF.

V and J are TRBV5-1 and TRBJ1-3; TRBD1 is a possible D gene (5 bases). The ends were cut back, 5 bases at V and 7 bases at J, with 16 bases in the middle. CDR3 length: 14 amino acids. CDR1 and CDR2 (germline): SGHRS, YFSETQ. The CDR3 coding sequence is TGCGCCAGCAGACCCGGGACGGCTGTGAACACCATATATTTT. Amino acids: CASRPGTAVNTIYF.

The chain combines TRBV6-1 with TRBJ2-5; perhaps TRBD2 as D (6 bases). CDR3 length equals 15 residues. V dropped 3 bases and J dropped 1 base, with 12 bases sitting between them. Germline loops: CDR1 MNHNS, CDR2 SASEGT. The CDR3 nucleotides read TGTGCCAGCAGTGAGGGACTTGGTCGCCAAGAGACCCAGTACTTC. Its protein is CASSEGLGRQETQYF.

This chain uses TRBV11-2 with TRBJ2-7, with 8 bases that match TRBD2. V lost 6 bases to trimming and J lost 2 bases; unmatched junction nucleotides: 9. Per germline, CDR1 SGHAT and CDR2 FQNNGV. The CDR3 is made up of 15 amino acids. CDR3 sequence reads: CASSPTGLEPYEQYF. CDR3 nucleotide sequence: TGTGCCAGCAGTCCCACGGGACTAGAGCCCTACGAGCAGTACTTC. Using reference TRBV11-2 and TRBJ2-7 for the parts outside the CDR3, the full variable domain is EAGVAQSPRYKIIEKRQSVAFWCNPISGHATLYWYQQILGQGPKLLIQFQNNGVVDDSQLPKDRFSAERLKGVDSTLKIQPAKLEDSAVYLCASSPTGLEPYEQYFGPGTRLTVT.

CDR3 bases: TGTGCCAGCAGCCCACTGGGACAGGGGAAAAACCATAGCAATCAGCCCCAGCATTTT. As protein: CASSPLGQGKNHSNQPQHF. The V and J genes are TRBV5-4 and TRBJ1-5, with 10 bases aligning to TRBD1. The CDR3 is 19 residues long. The junction had 13 bases not matched to a gene; V was cut back by 4 bases and J by 0 bases. Germline V gene lookup returns CDR1 SGHNT and CDR2 YYREEE (reference sequence).

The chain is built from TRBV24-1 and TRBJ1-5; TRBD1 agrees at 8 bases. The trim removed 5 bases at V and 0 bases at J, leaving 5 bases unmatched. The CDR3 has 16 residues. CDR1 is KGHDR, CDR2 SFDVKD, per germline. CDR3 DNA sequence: TGTGCCACCAGTGGGACAGGGAGGGGTAGCAATCAGCCCCAGCATTTT. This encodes CATSGTGRGSNQPQHF.

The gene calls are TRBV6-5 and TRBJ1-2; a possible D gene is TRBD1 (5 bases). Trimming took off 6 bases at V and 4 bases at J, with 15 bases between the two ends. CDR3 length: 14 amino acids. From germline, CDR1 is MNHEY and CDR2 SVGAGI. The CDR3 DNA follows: TGTGCCAGCAGCGCCCTTGTAGGGACCTATGGCTACACCTTC. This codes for CASSALVGTYGYTF.

The CDR3 sequence is CSASYRGRNIQYF. In nucleotides, the CDR3 is TGCAGTGCTAGTTACAGGGGGAGAAACATTCAGTACTTC. The chain is built from TRBV20-1 and TRBJ2-4, with TRBD1 identical over 8 bases. CDR3 size: 13 residues. The V gene's germline CDR1 is DFQATT and CDR2 SNEGSKA (reference sequence). V was pared by 3 bases and J by 6 bases, with 4 bases of the junction left unmatched.

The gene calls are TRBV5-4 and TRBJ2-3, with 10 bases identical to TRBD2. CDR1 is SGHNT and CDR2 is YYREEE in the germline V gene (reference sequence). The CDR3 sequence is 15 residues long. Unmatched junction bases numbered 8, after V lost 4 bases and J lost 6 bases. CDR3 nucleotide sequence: TGTGCCAGCAGCCCGAGCGGGGGGGCTGAGGATACGCAGTATTTT. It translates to CASSPSGGAEDTQYF.

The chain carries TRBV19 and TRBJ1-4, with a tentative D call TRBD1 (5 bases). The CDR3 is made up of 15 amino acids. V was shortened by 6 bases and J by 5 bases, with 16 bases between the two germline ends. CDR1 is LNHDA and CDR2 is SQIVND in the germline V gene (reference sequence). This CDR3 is CASSPGGGTNEKLFF. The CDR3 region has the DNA TGTGCCAGTAGCCCCGGGGGGGGTACGAATGAAAAACTGTTTTTT.

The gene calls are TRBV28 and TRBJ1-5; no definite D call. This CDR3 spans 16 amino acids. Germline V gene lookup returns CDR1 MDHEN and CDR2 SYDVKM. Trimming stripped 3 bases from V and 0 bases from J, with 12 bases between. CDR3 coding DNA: TGTGCCAGCAGTTTTAACTCCAGAGGTAGCAATCAGCCCCAGCATTTT. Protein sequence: CASSFNSRGSNQPQHF.

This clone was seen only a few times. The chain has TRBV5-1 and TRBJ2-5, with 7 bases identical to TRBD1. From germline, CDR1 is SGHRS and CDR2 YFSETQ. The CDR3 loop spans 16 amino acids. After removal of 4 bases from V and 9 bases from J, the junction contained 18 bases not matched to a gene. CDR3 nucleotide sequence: TGCGCCAGCAGCCCGGCCCGGGACAGCAATGTTCGGGCCCAGTACTTC. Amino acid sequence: CASSPARDSNVRAQYF.

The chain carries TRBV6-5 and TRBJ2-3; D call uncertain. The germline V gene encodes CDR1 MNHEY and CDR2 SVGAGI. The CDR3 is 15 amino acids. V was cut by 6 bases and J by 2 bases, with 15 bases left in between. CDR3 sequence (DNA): TGTGCCAGCAGACCCTCGGGCCCTGCCACAGATACGCAGTATTTT. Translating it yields CASRPSGPATDTQYF.

The CDR3, as DNA: TGTGCCAGCAGTTACCGCGCCTCCGGGGGTCACGAGCAGTACTTC. Its translation: CASSYRASGGHEQYF. V and J are TRBV6-5 and TRBJ2-7, with a possible D match to TRBD2 (6 bases). Deletions cut 2 bases from V and 5 bases from J, with 16 bases between. Germline V gives CDR1 MNHEY, CDR2 SVGAGI. The length of the CDR3 is 15 residues.

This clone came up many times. The CDR3 sequence: CAWSSGTGIHEQYF. CDR3 bases: TGTGCCTGGAGTTCCGGGACAGGAATTCACGAGCAGTACTTC. V and J are TRBV30 and TRBJ2-7; 8 bases are a match to TRBD1. With 2 bases clipped from V and 5 bases from J, the junction kept 8 bases outside the gene matches. Germline loops: CDR1 GTSNPN, CDR2 SVGIG (reference sequence). This CDR3 comprises 14 residues.

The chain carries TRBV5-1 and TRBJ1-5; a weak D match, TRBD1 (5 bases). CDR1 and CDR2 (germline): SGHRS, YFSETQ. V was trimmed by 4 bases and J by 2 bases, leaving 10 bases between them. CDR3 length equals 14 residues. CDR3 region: CASSIGAGNQPQHF. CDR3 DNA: TGCGCCAGCAGCATTGGGGCGGGCAATCAGCCCCAGCATTTT.